Only a few counts were recorded for the clone carrying this TCR beta chain. Its specificity is unknown. Sequencing used immunoSEQ multiplex PCR; TCRdb keeps in-frame clones, though not all of them. Among 75,000 to 85,000 clones listed, over 75% were seen once. This entry is derived from a study of T cells in localized non-small cell lung cancer. The V end was cut by 3 bases, the J end by 4 bases, with 9 bases between. The CDR3 is made up of 13 amino acids. Germline lookup yields CDR1 SGDLS and CDR2 YYNGEE. Whole-study results and caveats: Density of T cells in blood, when higher, went with longer overall survival. Sequencing was limited to one tumor region, leaving the possibility of heterogeneity open. Median around 56 top-100 tumor clones were shared with paired adjacent lung.

This TCR was recovered from a female donor over 55 with stage I lung adenocarcinoma. The chain couples TRBV9 to TRBJ2-3; D is ambiguous. The starting material was peripheral blood, obtained before any cancer treatment. This CDR3 is CASSDVPSDTQYF. The CDR3 DNA is TGTGCCAGCAGCGATGTCCCTTCAGATACGCAGTATTTT.